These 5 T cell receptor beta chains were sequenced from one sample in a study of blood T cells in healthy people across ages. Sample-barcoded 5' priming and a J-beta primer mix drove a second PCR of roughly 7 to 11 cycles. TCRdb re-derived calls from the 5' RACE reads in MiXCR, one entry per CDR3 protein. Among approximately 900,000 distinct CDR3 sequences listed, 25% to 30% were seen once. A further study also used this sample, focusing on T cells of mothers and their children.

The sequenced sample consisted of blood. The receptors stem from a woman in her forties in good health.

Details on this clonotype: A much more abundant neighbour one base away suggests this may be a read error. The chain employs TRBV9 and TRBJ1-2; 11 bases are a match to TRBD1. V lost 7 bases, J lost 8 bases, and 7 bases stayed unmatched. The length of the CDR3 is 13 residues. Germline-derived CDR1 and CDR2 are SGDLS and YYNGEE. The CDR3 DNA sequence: TGTGCCAGCCAAGGACAGGGGGCGCTGGGCTACACCTTC. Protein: CASQGQGALGYTF. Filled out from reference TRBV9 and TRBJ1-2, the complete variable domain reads DSGVTQTPKHLITATGQRVTLRCSPRSGDLSVYWYQQSLDQGLQFLIQYYNGEERAKGNILERFSAQQFPDLHSELNLSSLELGDSALYFCASQGQGALGYTFGSGTRLTVV.

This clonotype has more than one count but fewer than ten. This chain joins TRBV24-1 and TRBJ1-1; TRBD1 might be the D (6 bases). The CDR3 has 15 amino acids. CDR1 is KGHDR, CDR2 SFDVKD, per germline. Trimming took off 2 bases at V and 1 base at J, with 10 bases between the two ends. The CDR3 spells CATSDSQGTNTEAFF. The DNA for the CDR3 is TGTGCCACCAGTGATTCGCAGGGGACGAACACTGAAGCTTTCTTT.

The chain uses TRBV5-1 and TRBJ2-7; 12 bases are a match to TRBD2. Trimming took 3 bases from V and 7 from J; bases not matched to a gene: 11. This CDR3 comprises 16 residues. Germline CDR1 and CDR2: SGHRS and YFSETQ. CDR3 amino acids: CASSSVTSGGGNEQYF. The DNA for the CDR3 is TGCGCCAGCAGCTCAGTGACTAGCGGGGGAGGGAATGAGCAGTACTTC.

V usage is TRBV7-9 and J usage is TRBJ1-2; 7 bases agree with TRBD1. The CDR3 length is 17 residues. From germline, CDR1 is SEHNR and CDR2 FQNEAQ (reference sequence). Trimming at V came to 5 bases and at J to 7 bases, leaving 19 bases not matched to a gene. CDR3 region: CASSHPGSEGGKGGYTF. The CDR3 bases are TGTGCCAGCAGCCACCCGGGTTCAGAAGGGGGCAAAGGTGGCTACACCTTC.

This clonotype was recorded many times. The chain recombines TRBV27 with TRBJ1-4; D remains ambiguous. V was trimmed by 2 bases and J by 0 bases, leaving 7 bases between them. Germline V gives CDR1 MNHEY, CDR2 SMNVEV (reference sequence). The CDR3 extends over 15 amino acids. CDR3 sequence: CASSLSYATNEKLFF. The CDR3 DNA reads TGTGCCAGCAGTTTAAGCTATGCAACTAATGAAAAACTGTTTTTT.